The T cell receptor (beta chain) described here comes from a study of cytomegalovirus exposure and HLA in healthy donors. Points from the study as a whole: As was reported, the classifier diagnosed cytomegalovirus status with high specificity and sensitivity.

This clone occurred once. Antigen specificity is unknown. Use of 60 Vbeta and 13 Jbeta primers characterized the PCR. The method was immunoSEQ multiplex PCR; TCRdb's version includes in-frame clones alone and lacks a portion of them. The table lists about 260,000 clones, roughly 70% of them singletons, with under 3% in the top ten. The sample comprised PBMCs. This clonotype was obtained from a female donor in good health and CMV-seronegative.

The CDR3 DNA reads as TGTGCCAGCAGCTCAGGGGGCTCTGGGGCCAACGTCCTGACTTTC. The encoded protein is CASSSGGSGANVLTF. The chain combines TRBV5-4 with TRBJ2-6, with 7 bases matching TRBD1. V gave up 3 bases and J gave up 0 bases; unmatched junction bases: 0. Germline V gene lookup returns CDR1 SGHNT and CDR2 YYREEE (reference sequence). CDR3 length: 15 amino acids.